Described below is a single T cell receptor beta chain sequence and its context. Other DNA sequences in this specimen translate into the identical CDR3. Positively selected for CCR7, the CD45RO-negative cells used as naive CD8 cells excluded terminally differentiated effector memory CD45RA+ cells. Repertoires were generated with immunoSEQ multiplex PCR, while TCRdb's copy carries only in-frame clones and drops some. In the table there are about 700,000 clones, about 91% of which are singletons. This record belongs to a study of shared clonotypes between healthy human individuals. The sequence was obtained from a man between 25 and 39 years old in good health. Sequencing used naive CD8+ T cells sorted from blood.

The CDR3 protein is CASSPSSYEQYF. As DNA, the CDR3 is TGTGCCAGCTCACCAAGCTCCTACGAGCAGTACTTC. The chain joins TRBV18 to TRBJ2-7, with no clear D. This CDR3 is built from 12 residues. CDR1 and CDR2 (germline): KGHSH, LQKENI. V was cut by 2 bases and J by 0 bases, with 2 bases left in between.